This T cell receptor (beta chain) was sequenced during a study of graft-versus-host responses after intestinal transplantation. The overall study: Following induction with anti-thymocyte globulin, all recipients were given tacrolimus and steroids for two to four years. Study-level results: Researchers found GvH clones in recipient marrow, and some showed up first in ileum or blood.

Germline lookup yields CDR1 SEHNR and CDR2 FQNEAQ (reference sequence). V shed 5 bases, J shed 7 bases, and the junction held 12 bases outside the gene matches. CDR3 size: 15 residues. As for this clone: The antigen is unknown.

This table comes from immunoSEQ multiplex PCR, and its TCRdb copy is limited to in-frame clones, with some not included. The table has about 54,000 clones, 91% seen once. This receptor was obtained from a human patient who received an intestinal transplant, so some T cells may come from the graft donor. Material: PBMCs, obtained more than 650 days after intestinal transplant. J is TRBJ1-1 and V is TRBV7-9; 8 nucleotides match TRBD1. As DNA, the CDR3 is TGTGCCAGCAGCCCCTACCTGACAGGGGTCGTTGAAGCTTTCTTT. This translates into CASSPYLTGVVEAFF. Full variable domain (remainder filled in from reference TRBV7-9 and TRBJ1-1): DTGVSQNPRHKITKRGQNVTFRCDPISEHNRLYWYRQTLGQGPEFLTYFQNEAQLEKSRLLSDRFSAERPKGSFSTLEIQRTEQGDSAMYLCASSPYLTGVVEAFFGQGTRLTVV.